The 19 T cell receptor beta chains given below trace back to one sample, sequenced in a study of OX40 agonist ivuxolimab in advanced cancers. Measured with immunoSEQ multiplex PCR; TCRdb has only the in-frame clones, and not every one. This table has about 79,000 clones, approximately 91% appearing once. This specimen was CD4+ or CD8+ T cells sorted from blood, taken in a trial of the OX40 agonist ivuxolimab. All receptors come from an adult with an advanced solid tumor such as melanoma, head and neck, liver or kidney cancer.

The rearrangement uses TRBV6-6 and TRBJ1-5; D unresolved. Germline V gene data show CDR1 as MNHNY and CDR2 as SVGAGI (reference sequence). The CDR3 consists of 12 residues. V was cut by 6 bases and J by 9 bases, with 12 bases left in between. CDR3 nucleotides: TGTGCCAGCAGCGACCGAAGGAGGCCCCAGCATTTT. Residues: CASSDRRRPQHF.

The chain carries TRBV28 and TRBJ2-7, with D perhaps matching TRBD2 (6 bases). V was pared by 6 bases and J by 1 base, with 16 bases between. The CDR3 is made up of 15 amino acids. Germline assignment: CDR1 MDHEN and CDR2 SYDVKM. CDR3 in DNA: TGTGCCAGCAGCCCCATAGGTGGGACTTCCTACGAGCAGTACTTC. Amino acid sequence: CASSPIGGTSYEQYF.

The J gene is TRBJ2-2, the V gene TRBV19; D might be TRBD2 (5 bases). The CDR3 has 15 amino acids. V lost 1 base, J lost 8 bases, and 14 bases lay in between. The V gene's germline CDR1 is LNHDA and CDR2 SQIVND (reference sequence). In nucleotides, the CDR3 is TGTGCCAGTAGTATAGTCGGCGGCGGGCCTGGGGAGCTGTTTTTT. Translation gives CASSIVGGGPGELFF.

J is TRBJ2-7 and V is TRBV4-1; a weak D match, TRBD1 (6 bases). The CDR3 spans 14 residues. The germline V gene encodes CDR1 MGHRA and CDR2 YSYEKL. V was cut by 0 bases and J by 7 bases, with 13 bases left in between. The CDR3 reads CASSQESRGREQYF. For the CDR3, the DNA is TGCGCCAGCAGCCAAGAATCCAGGGGAAGGGAGCAGTACTTC.

This clone was picked up a small number of times. DNA of the CDR3: TGTGCCAGCAGCTTAGCAGTCAGAGCGGGAGGGCAGGATGAGCAGTTCTTC. Encoded protein: CASSLAVRAGGQDEQFF. The chain couples TRBV11-1 to TRBJ2-1; 10 bases align to TRBD2. The CDR3 contains 17 residues. V lost 0 bases, J lost 8 bases, and 10 bases stayed unmatched. Germline CDR1 reads SGHAT; CDR2 reads FQDESV (reference sequence).

The table lists this clone with a count of one. V is TRBV6-6 and J is TRBJ2-3, with D uncertain. V was shortened by 7 bases and J by 0 bases, with 5 bases between the two germline ends. The CDR3 runs 12 residues. CDR1 is MNHNY and CDR2 is SVGAGI in the germline V gene (reference sequence). CDR3 DNA sequence: TGTGCCAGCACCGATAGCACAGATACGCAGTATTTT. Translated: CASTDSTDTQYF.

This clone was detected only a few times. The V gene is TRBV20-1, the J gene TRBJ1-4; TRBD1 matches at 7 bases. Germline loops: CDR1 DFQATT, CDR2 SNEGSKA (reference sequence). Trimming took 6 bases from V and 5 from J; bases not matched to a gene: 0. The CDR3 has 11 amino acids. CDR3: CSAGGNEKLFF. The DNA of the CDR3 is TGCAGTGCAGGGGGCAATGAAAAACTGTTTTTT.

This chain links TRBV5-4 with TRBJ2-1; D is undetermined. The CDR3 spans 15 residues. V was trimmed by 0 bases and J by 0 bases, leaving 7 bases between them. The germline gives CDR1 SGHNT, CDR2 YYREEE (reference sequence). The CDR3 region is CASSLVSSSYNEQFF. Written as DNA, the CDR3 is TGTGCCAGCAGCTTGGTGTCTAGCTCCTACAATGAGCAGTTCTTC.

The CDR3 DNA reads as TGTGCCAGCAGCCGCCGAGGGGGTGAGCAGTTCTTC. Translating it yields CASSRRGGEQFF. The rearrangement uses TRBV7-2 and TRBJ2-1; TRBD1 might be the D (6 bases). Trimming stripped 5 bases from V and 9 bases from J, with 11 bases between. Germline CDR1 SGHTA, CDR2 FQGNSA. The CDR3 loop spans 12 amino acids.

This clone came up once. This sequence joins TRBV28 and TRBJ2-7; 10 bases are a match to TRBD2. The CDR3 length is 15 residues. CDR1 is MDHEN and CDR2 is SYDVKM in the germline V gene. The V and J ends lost 4 bases and 4 bases, in that order; junction bases with no gene match: 7. The CDR3 protein is CASSSSGTSVYEQYF. Written as DNA, the CDR3 is TGTGCCAGCAGTTCCAGTGGGACTAGCGTGTACGAGCAGTACTTC.

CDR3 amino acids: CASSQVMGPRYF. The CDR3 bases are TGCGCCAGCAGCCAAGTTATGGGGCCGCGGTACTTC. This chain connects TRBV4-1 to TRBJ2-7; D is possibly TRBD1 (5 bases). The CDR3 length is 12 residues. V dropped 1 base and J dropped 12 bases, with 13 bases sitting between them. CDR1 and CDR2 (germline): MGHRA, YSYEKL.

J is TRBJ1-2 and V is TRBV5-1; the D is unclear. There are 16 residues in the CDR3. CDR1 is SGHRS and CDR2 is YFSETQ in the germline V gene. V gave up 0 bases and J gave up 0 bases, with 12 bases separating them. The CDR3 here is CASSLESSQTNYGYTF. CDR3 bases: TGCGCCAGCAGCTTGGAATCGTCTCAGACTAACTATGGCTACACCTTC.

The genes are TRBV11-2 and TRBJ2-1; 11 bases match TRBD2. The germline V gene encodes CDR1 SGHAT and CDR2 FQNNGV. J gave up 7 bases and V 1 base, and 6 bases lay outside the gene matches. This CDR3 spans 16 amino acids. CDR3 loop: CASSLVLAGVLNEQFF. DNA for the CDR3: TGTGCCAGCAGCTTAGTACTAGCGGGAGTGTTGAATGAGCAGTTCTTC.

V usage is TRBV7-8 and J usage is TRBJ1-4; a weak D match, TRBD1 (5 bases). V was cut by 1 base and J by 7 bases, with 13 bases left in between. This CDR3 comprises 15 residues. CDR1 is SGHVS, CDR2 FQNEAQ, per germline. For the CDR3, the DNA is TGTGCCAGCAGCTTAGGGCGGGGGATGGGTGAAAAACTGTTTTTT. It encodes CASSLGRGMGEKLFF.

In this sample, this clone turned up once. V gene TRBV5-1 combines with J gene TRBJ2-4, with TRBD1 matching 8 bases. Germline V gives CDR1 SGHRS, CDR2 YFSETQ. V dropped 5 bases and J dropped 2; count of bases not matched to a gene: 9. The length of the CDR3 is 16 residues. The CDR3: CASSSRQGATKNIQYF. The CDR3 DNA reads TGCGCCAGCAGTTCCAGGCAGGGGGCAACCAAAAACATTCAGTACTTC. Together with reference TRBV5-1 and TRBJ2-4, the CDR3 gives the full variable domain: KAGVTQTPRYLIKTRGQQVTLSCSPISGHRSVSWYQQTPGQGLQFLFEYFSETQRNKGNFPGRFSGRQFSNSRSEMNVSTLELGDSALYLCASSSRQGATKNIQYFGAGTRLSVL.

The chain couples TRBV2 to TRBJ2-1; 8 bases agree with TRBD2. V shed 1 base and J 9 bases; nucleotides not matched to a gene: 11. The CDR3 length is 16 residues. In germline, CDR1 is SNHLY, CDR2 FYNNEI. CDR3 region: CASSEGPGLGASEQFF. The DNA of the CDR3 is TGTGCCAGCAGTGAAGGACCGGGACTAGGCGCGTCTGAGCAGTTCTTC.

The chain couples TRBV5-6 to TRBJ1-4; 8 bases fit TRBD1. The CDR3 length is 15 residues. The V segment lost 7 bases and the J segment 8 bases; nucleotides outside the gene matches: 13. Germline V gene sequence: CDR1 SGHDT, CDR2 YYEEEE. The DNA of the CDR3 is TGTGCCAGCCGGTCCCAGCAGGGGGCTGGGGAAAAACTGTTTTTT. Translating gives CASRSQQGAGEKLFF.

This chain uses TRBV4-2 with TRBJ2-7; D unresolved. The germline CDR1 and CDR2 sequences are LGHNA and YNFKEQ. V was shortened by 0 bases and J by 10 bases, with 10 bases between the two germline ends. The CDR3 extends over 12 amino acids. CDR3 region: CASSQDLSVQYF. CDR3 coding DNA: TGTGCCAGCAGCCAAGATCTGAGCGTACAGTACTTC.

This rearrangement joins TRBV6-5 to TRBJ2-1, with TRBD2 matching over 8 bases. CDR1 MNHEY and CDR2 SVGAGI come from the germline V gene. V was clipped by 4 bases and J by 9 bases; unmatched bases: 5. This CDR3 is built from 13 residues. CDR3 sequence (DNA): TGTGCCAGCAGTTCCGGGACTAGGGGTGAGCAGTTCTTC. Residues: CASSSGTRGEQFF.